These 2 T cell receptor beta chains were all obtained from the same sample, sequenced in a study of coeliac disease. Study results and limitations: Lower clonality than controls marked TRB and TRG repertoires from active celiac intraepithelial and lamina propria samples.

No antigen has been assigned to these receptors. TCRdb's copy holds only in-frame clones and misses some; the assay was immunoSEQ multiplex PCR. Of approximately 2,800 clones listed, around half are singletons. The sequenced material came from intraepithelial lymphocytes from the gut. The receptors were sampled from a man aged 45-60 years with active celiac disease.

The chain is built from TRBV5-8 and TRBJ2-3, with a weak D call TRBD1 (6 bases). This CDR3 spans 18 amino acids. Per the germline V gene, CDR1 is SGHTS and CDR2 is YDEGEE. V lost 0 bases and J lost 0, with 17 bases in between. The CDR3 sequence is CASSLGVLGAWSTDTQYF. The CDR3 region has the DNA TGTGCCAGCAGCTTGGGAGTACTGGGGGCCTGGAGCACAGATACGCAGTATTTT.

V gene TRBV2 combines with J gene TRBJ1-2; D possibly corresponds to TRBD1 (5 bases). Trimming shortened V by 6 bases and J by 1 base, and 6 bases separated the two germline ends. Per germline, CDR1 SNHLY and CDR2 FYNNEI. The length of the CDR3 is 12 residues. The CDR3: CASRGVNYGYTF. CDR3 in DNA: TGTGCCAGCAGAGGGGTTAACTATGGCTACACCTTC.